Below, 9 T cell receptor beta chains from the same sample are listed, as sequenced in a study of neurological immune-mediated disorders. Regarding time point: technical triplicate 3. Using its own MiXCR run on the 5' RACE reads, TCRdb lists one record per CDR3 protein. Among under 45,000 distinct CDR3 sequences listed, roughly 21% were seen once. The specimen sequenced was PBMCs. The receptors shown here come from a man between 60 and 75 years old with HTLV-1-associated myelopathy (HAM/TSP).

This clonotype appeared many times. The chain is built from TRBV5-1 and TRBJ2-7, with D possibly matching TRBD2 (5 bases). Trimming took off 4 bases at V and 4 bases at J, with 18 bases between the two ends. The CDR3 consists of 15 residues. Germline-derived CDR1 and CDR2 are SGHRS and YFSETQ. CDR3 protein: CASSSGRGRQYEQYF. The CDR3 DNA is TGCGCCAGCAGCAGCGGACGTGGACGTCAATACGAGCAGTACTTC.

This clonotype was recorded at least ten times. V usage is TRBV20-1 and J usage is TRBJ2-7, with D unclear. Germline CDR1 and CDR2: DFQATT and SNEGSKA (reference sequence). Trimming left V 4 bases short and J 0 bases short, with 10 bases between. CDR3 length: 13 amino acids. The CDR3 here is CSANDVRSYEQYF. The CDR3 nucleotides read TGCAGTGCTAACGACGTACGCTCCTACGAGCAGTACTTC.

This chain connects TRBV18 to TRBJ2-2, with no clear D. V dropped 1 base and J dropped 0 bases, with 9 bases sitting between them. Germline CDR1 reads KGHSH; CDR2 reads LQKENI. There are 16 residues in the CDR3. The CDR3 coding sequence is TGTGCCAGCTCACCACGTTGGCAACCGAACACCGGGGAGCTGTTTTTT. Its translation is CASSPRWQPNTGELFF.

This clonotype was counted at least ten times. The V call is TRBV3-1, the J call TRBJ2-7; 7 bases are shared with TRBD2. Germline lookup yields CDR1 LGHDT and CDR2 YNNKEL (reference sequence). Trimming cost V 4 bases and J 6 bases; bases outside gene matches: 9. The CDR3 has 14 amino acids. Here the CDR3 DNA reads TGTGCCAGCAGCCGGGAGGGCCTGGTCGGCGAGCAGTACTTC. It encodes CASSREGLVGEQYF.

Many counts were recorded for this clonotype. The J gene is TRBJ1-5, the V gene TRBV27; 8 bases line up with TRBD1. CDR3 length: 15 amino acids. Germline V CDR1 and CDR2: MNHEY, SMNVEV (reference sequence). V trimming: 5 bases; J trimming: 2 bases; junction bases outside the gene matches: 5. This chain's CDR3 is CASSPQGAGNQPQHF. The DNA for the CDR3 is TGTGCCAGCAGTCCGCAGGGGGCCGGCAATCAGCCCCAGCATTTT.

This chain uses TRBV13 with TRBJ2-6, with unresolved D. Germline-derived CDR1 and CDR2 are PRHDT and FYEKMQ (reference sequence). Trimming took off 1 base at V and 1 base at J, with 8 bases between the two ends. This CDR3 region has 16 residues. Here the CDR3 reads CASSLVYRSGANVLTF. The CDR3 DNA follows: TGTGCCAGCAGCTTAGTGTACCGGTCTGGGGCCAACGTCCTGACTTTC.

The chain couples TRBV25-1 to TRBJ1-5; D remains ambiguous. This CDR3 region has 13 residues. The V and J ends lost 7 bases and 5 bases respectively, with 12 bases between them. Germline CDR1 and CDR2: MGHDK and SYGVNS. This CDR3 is CASTGGGYQPQHF. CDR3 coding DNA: TGTGCCAGCACCGGAGGCGGATATCAGCCCCAGCATTTT.

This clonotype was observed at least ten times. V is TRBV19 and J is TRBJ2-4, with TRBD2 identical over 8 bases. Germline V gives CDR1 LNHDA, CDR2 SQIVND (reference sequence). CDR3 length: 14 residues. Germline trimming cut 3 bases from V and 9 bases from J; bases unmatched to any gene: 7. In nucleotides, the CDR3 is TGTGCCAGTAGTATTTCTCGGCTAGCGGGCATTCAGTACTTC. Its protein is CASSISRLAGIQYF.

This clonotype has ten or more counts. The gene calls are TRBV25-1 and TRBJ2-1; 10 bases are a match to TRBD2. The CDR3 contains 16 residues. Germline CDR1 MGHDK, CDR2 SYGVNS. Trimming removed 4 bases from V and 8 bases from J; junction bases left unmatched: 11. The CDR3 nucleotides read TGTGCCAGCAGTGCCGATACTAGCGGGACCGTTGATGAGCAGTTCTTC. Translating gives CASSADTSGTVDEQFF.